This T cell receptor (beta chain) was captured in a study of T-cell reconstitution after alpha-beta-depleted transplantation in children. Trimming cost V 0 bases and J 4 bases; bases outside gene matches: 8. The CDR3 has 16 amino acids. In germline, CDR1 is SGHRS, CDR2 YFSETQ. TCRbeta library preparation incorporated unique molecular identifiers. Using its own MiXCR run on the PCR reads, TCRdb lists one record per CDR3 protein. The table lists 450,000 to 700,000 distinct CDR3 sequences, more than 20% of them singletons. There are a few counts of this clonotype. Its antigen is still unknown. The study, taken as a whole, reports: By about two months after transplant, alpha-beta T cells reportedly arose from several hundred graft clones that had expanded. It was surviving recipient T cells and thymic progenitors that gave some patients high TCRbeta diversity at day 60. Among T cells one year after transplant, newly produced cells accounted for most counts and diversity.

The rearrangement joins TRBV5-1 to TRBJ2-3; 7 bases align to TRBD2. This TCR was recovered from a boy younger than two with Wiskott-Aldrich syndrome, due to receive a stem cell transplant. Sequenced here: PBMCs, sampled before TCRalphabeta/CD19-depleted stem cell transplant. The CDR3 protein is CASSLVAGAGPDTQYF. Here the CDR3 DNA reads TGCGCCAGCAGCTTGGTGGCGGGAGCCGGGCCAGATACGCAGTATTTT.